The sequence of this T cell receptor (beta chain) was determined in a study of T cell repertoires in cytomegalovirus infection. Study-wide results and limits: The study found HLA-C-restricted CMV-specific TCR beta clonotypes dominating the ex vivo response.

This clonotype was observed many times. Its antigen remains unidentified. TCRdb passed the reads through MiXCR, listing each CDR3 protein once. The data show 200,000 to 300,000 distinct CDR3 sequences, with around an eighth seen just once and approximately 1.8% held by the top ten. Trimming left V 2 bases short and J 5 bases short, with 13 bases between. This CDR3 spans 14 amino acids. Germline V gives CDR1 SGHTA, CDR2 FQGNSA. The TCR was taken from a human donor in good health (CMV status not recorded). Some clones in this sample may be carry-over from other donors' samples. This chain connects TRBV7-2 to TRBJ2-7, with D possibly being TRBD1 (5 bases). The source material was PBMCs. The CDR3 bases are TGTGCCAGCAGCTTATCAGGGAATCTCCACGAGCAGTACTTC. Translation: CASSLSGNLHEQYF.